The next 12 T cell receptor beta chains were all read from a single sample in a study of T cell responses to AZD1222 COVID-19 vaccine. Method: immunoSEQ multiplex PCR; TCRdb's copy keeps in-frame clones and lacks some. The sample contains nearly 35,000 clones, 75% to 85% of which appear only once. The sequenced sample was peripheral blood, obtained 28 days after the second AZD1222 dose. Receptors originate from an adult who received the AZD1222 COVID-19 vaccine.

This clone was seen a single time. The rearrangement joins TRBV18 to TRBJ2-7, with a weak D call TRBD2 (5 bases). From germline, CDR1 is KGHSH and CDR2 LQKENI. The CDR3 covers 14 residues. With 3 bases removed from V and 5 bases from J, the gap between germline ends came to 14 bases. This CDR3 reads CASSPPGGYNEQYF. The CDR3 nucleotides are TGTGCCAGCTCACCGCCTGGCGGGTACAACGAGCAGTACTTC.

The chain carries TRBV2 and TRBJ2-6; no reliable D call. Germline lookup yields CDR1 SNHLY and CDR2 FYNNEI. Trimming left V 7 bases short and J 0 bases short, with 7 bases between. The length of the CDR3 is 14 residues. The CDR3 DNA reads as TGTGCCAGCACAGCGCCCTCTGGGGCCAACGTCCTGACTTTC. The encoded protein is CASTAPSGANVLTF.

This rearrangement joins TRBV11-2 to TRBJ2-7; D gene unclear. V was cut by 1 base and J by 1 base, with 8 bases left in between. CDR3 size: 14 residues. The germline V gene encodes CDR1 SGHAT and CDR2 FQNNGV. CDR3 nucleotide sequence: TGTGCCAGCAGCTTAGGGTACAGTTCCTACGAGCAGTACTTC. Translation gives CASSLGYSSYEQYF.

The V gene is TRBV3-1 (or the pseudogene TRBV3-2), the J gene TRBJ1-1; no definite D call. This CDR3 region has 15 residues. CDR1 and CDR2 from the germline V gene are LGHDT and YNNKEL (reference sequence). V was trimmed by 1 base and J by 0 bases, leaving 9 bases between them. CDR3 DNA: TGTGCCAGCAGCCAAGCGACCCGACTGAACACTGAAGCTTTCTTT. Its translation is CASSQATRLNTEAFF.

This CDR3 reads CAWSGPTAQYF. The CDR3 nucleotides are TGTGCCTGGAGTGGTCCAACAGCGCAGTATTTT. The chain recombines TRBV30 with TRBJ2-3; D is unresolved. The germline gives CDR1 GTSNPN, CDR2 SVGIG (reference sequence). The V and J ends lost 1 base and 10 bases respectively, with 9 bases between them. The CDR3 totals 11 residues.

The V gene is TRBV19, the J gene TRBJ1-5; 10 positions agree with TRBD1. V was clipped by 9 bases and J by 6 bases; unmatched bases: 5. This CDR3 comprises 13 residues. Germline V gene lookup returns CDR1 LNHDA and CDR2 SQIVND (reference sequence). CDR3 loop: CASSGQGPQPQHF. DNA of the CDR3: TGTGCCAGCTCGGGACAGGGGCCTCAGCCCCAGCATTTT.

The chain carries TRBV5-1 and TRBJ1-4; 9 bases are a match to TRBD1. Germline CDR1 is SGHRS and CDR2 is YFSETQ. V shed 4 bases, J shed 5 bases, and the junction held 3 bases outside the gene matches. This CDR3 contains 14 residues. CDR3 coding DNA: TGCGCCAGCAGCCCGACAGGGGGGAATGAAAAACTGTTTTTT. As protein: CASSPTGGNEKLFF.

CDR3 coding DNA: TGTGCCAGCAGCTTAGGGGGGACAGGAGGAGGACAAGAGACCCAGTACTTC. This sequence encodes CASSLGGTGGGQETQYF. J is TRBJ2-5 and V is TRBV7-9; 8 bases align to TRBD1. CDR1 and CDR2 from the germline V gene are SEHNR and FQNEAQ (reference sequence). This CDR3 is built from 17 residues. With 1 base clipped from V and 2 bases from J, the junction kept 9 bases outside the gene matches.

This chain uses TRBV7-2 with TRBJ1-6, with D unresolved. Trimming pared 5 bases from V and 2 bases from J, leaving 4 bases between. The CDR3 covers 13 residues. CDR1 and CDR2 from the germline V gene are SGHTA and FQGNSA. The CDR3 coding sequence is TGTGCCAGCAGCCCGCCCTATAATTCACCCCTCCACTTT. Protein sequence: CASSPPYNSPLHF. The whole variable domain, remainder taken from reference TRBV7-2 and TRBJ1-6, is GAGVSQSPSNKVTEKGKDVELRCDPISGHTALYWYRQSLGQGLEFLIYFQGNSAPDKSGLPSDRFSAERTGGSVSTLTIQRTQQEDSAVYLCASSPPYNSPLHFGNGTRLTVT.

The chain employs TRBV5-4 and TRBJ1-4; D is unclear. This CDR3 region has 14 residues. Germline CDR1 is SGHNT and CDR2 is YYREEE (reference sequence). V was cut by 2 bases and J by 0 bases, with 5 bases left in between. The CDR3 spells CASSFQATNEKLFF. DNA of the CDR3: TGTGCCAGCAGCTTCCAGGCAACTAATGAAAAACTGTTTTTT.

The table lists this clone with a few counts. The sample has other DNA sequences that encode this CDR3 too. The V and J genes are TRBV19 and TRBJ2-1; 10 nucleotides agree with TRBD2. The CDR3 is 15 residues long. Trimming took 3 bases from V and 4 from J; bases not matched to a gene: 3. The germline CDR1 and CDR2 sequences are LNHDA and SQIVND (reference sequence). The CDR3 region is CASSITSGAYNEQFF. CDR3 bases: TGTGCCAGTAGTATTACTAGCGGGGCATACAATGAGCAGTTCTTC.

The chain couples TRBV29-1 to TRBJ1-4; 7 bases align to TRBD1. The CDR3 sequence is 14 residues long. Germline V gene data show CDR1 as SQVTM and CDR2 as ANQGSEA. Germline trimming cut 6 bases from V and 8 bases from J; bases unmatched to any gene: 12. Written as DNA, the CDR3 is TGCAGCGTGCACCGACAGGGCGGGCGGGAAAAACTGTTTTTT. Translating it yields CSVHRQGGREKLFF.